Presented here are 17 T cell receptor beta chains from one specimen sequenced in a study of T-cell reconstitution after alpha-beta-depleted transplantation in children (dated by TCRdb to the mid-2010s). Preparation of the library involved PCR. Data came from an Illumina HiSeq 2500. To normalize quantification of the TCRbeta repertoire, the TCR libraries were built with molecular barcoding that relied on unique molecular identifiers. The raw public reads went through TCRdb reprocessing: fastp at Q25, MiXCR clone calling, in-frame beta chains kept. Entries are consolidated by CDR3 protein sequence, retaining the most common genes and DNA. Counted in this sample were about a million distinct CDR3 sequences; 25% to 35% of them appeared once. Approximately 30% of the sample rests with the top ten. The sample's treatment or condition, from its label and the paper: allogeneic hematopoietic cell transplantation with graft depleted of TCRalphabeta T cells and CD19 B cells.

The sequencing used PBMCs, mostly from graft donor cells, collected 360 days after TCRalphabeta/CD19-depleted stem cell transplant. These receptors came from a boy younger than two who had a stem cell transplant for SCID, so the T cells may come from the graft donor.

Only a few counts were recorded for this clonotype. The V and J genes are TRBV20-1 and TRBJ2-3; the D gene could be TRBD1 or TRBD2 (6 bases each). CDR1 DFQATT and CDR2 SNEGSKA come from the germline V gene (reference sequence). The CDR3 is 15 amino acids. Trimming removed 5 bases from V and 1 base from J, with 16 bases in between. The CDR3 region is CSAVRGRQGTDTQYF. CDR3 nucleotide sequence: TGCAGTGCTGTCCGGGGGAGACAGGGCACAGATACGCAGTATTTT.

This clonotype was seen a handful of times. The V gene is TRBV27, the J gene TRBJ2-7; D gene ambiguous. V dropped 0 bases and J dropped 0 bases, with 9 bases sitting between them. Per the germline V gene, CDR1 is MNHEY and CDR2 is SMNVEV (reference sequence). The CDR3 consists of 15 residues. The CDR3, as DNA: TGTGCCAGCAGTTTATCAGGTTCACTCTCCTACGAGCAGTACTTC. Translated, it gives CASSLSGSLSYEQYF.

This clonotype was counted between two and nine times. The V and J genes are TRBV2 and TRBJ1-1; unclear D gene. V lost 0 bases and J lost 7, with 18 bases in between. The CDR3 has 16 amino acids. In germline, CDR1 is SNHLY, CDR2 FYNNEI. As DNA, the CDR3 is TGTGCCAGCAGTGAAGCGCTGGGTTCTGGATTCCTTGAAGCTTTCTTT. This codes for CASSEALGSGFLEAFF.

The gene calls are TRBV11-2 and TRBJ2-3; 12 bases align to TRBD1. V lost 5 bases to trimming and J lost 3 bases; unmatched junction nucleotides: 9. The CDR3 contains 17 residues. Germline loops: CDR1 SGHAT, CDR2 FQNNGV. The CDR3 nucleotides are TGTGCCAGCAGCGGGGACAGGGGGCGTCCTAGGACAGATACGCAGTATTTT. The encoded protein is CASSGDRGRPRTDTQYF. The whole variable domain, remainder taken from reference TRBV11-2 and TRBJ2-3, is EAGVAQSPRYKIIEKRQSVAFWCNPISGHATLYWYQQILGQGPKLLIQFQNNGVVDDSQLPKDRFSAERLKGVDSTLKIQPAKLEDSAVYLCASSGDRGRPRTDTQYFGPGTRLTVL.

The chain couples TRBV6-5 to TRBJ1-4; perhaps TRBD1 as D (6 bases). The CDR3 has 14 residues. The germline V gene encodes CDR1 MNHEY and CDR2 SVGAGI. Deletions cut 2 bases from V and 8 bases from J, with 12 bases between. The CDR3, as DNA: TGTGCCAGCAGTTACCGGGGGCTTCAGGAAAAACTGTTTTTT. It yields the protein CASSYRGLQEKLFF.

This rearrangement joins TRBV20-1 to TRBJ2-4; TRBD1 agrees at 11 bases. Trimming removed 5 bases from V and 4 bases from J; junction bases left unmatched: 10. This CDR3 comprises 16 residues. The germline V gene has CDR1 DFQATT and CDR2 SNEGSKA (reference sequence). CDR3 sequence reads: CSAPNGQGAPKNIQYF. DNA for the CDR3: TGCAGTGCTCCTAACGGACAGGGGGCGCCAAAAAACATTCAGTACTTC.

The genes are TRBV5-1 and TRBJ2-6; D is unresolved. CDR3 length: 14 amino acids. Looked up from germline, CDR1 is SGHRS and CDR2 is YFSETQ. Trimming stripped 2 bases from V and 1 base from J, with 4 bases between. The CDR3 reads CASSFWSGANVLTF. Written as DNA, the CDR3 is TGCGCCAGCAGCTTTTGGTCTGGGGCCAACGTCCTGACTTTC. Together with reference TRBV5-1 and TRBJ2-6, the CDR3 gives the full variable domain: KAGVTQTPRYLIKTRGQQVTLSCSPISGHRSVSWYQQTPGQGLQFLFEYFSETQRNKGNFPGRFSGRQFSNSRSEMNVSTLELGDSALYLCASSFWSGANVLTFGAGSRLTVL.

The chain employs TRBV6-2 or TRBV6-3 and TRBJ2-5; 7 bases line up with TRBD1. Germline loops: CDR1 MNHEY, CDR2 SVGEGT. V was clipped by 5 bases and J by 4 bases; unmatched bases: 7. The CDR3 contains 14 residues. CDR3 in DNA: TGTGCCAGCAGTACGCGACAGGGATTAGAGACCCAGTACTTC. It encodes CASSTRQGLETQYF.

This clonotype has a handful of counts. This chain joins TRBV11-1 and TRBJ2-7; TRBD1 agrees at 9 bases. J was trimmed by 3 bases and V by 1 base; bases with no gene match: 4. Germline V gives CDR1 SGHAT, CDR2 FQDESV (reference sequence). The CDR3 runs 15 residues. The CDR3 coding sequence is TGTGCCAGCAGCTTAGAGGGACAGGGATACTACGAGCAGTACTTC. The encoded protein is CASSLEGQGYYEQYF.

The rearrangement uses TRBV7-9 and TRBJ2-1, with D uncertain. The length of the CDR3 is 17 residues. Trimming left V 5 bases short and J 2 bases short, with 19 bases between. Per the germline V gene, CDR1 is SEHNR and CDR2 is FQNEAQ (reference sequence). CDR3 nucleotides: TGTGCCAGCAGCCCAGCCCCCTGGCGGATGCCCTACAATGAGCAGTTCTTC. This encodes CASSPAPWRMPYNEQFF.

This chain connects TRBV6-2 or TRBV6-3 to TRBJ2-7, with 12 bases lining up with TRBD1. In germline, CDR1 is MNHEY, CDR2 SVGEGT. V lost 2 bases, J lost 5 bases, and 4 bases stayed unmatched. This CDR3 has 15 residues. CDR3 amino acids: CASSYDGTGGNEQYF. CDR3 sequence (DNA): TGTGCCAGCAGTTACGATGGGACAGGGGGCAACGAGCAGTACTTC.

This clonotype occurred a few times. The genes are TRBV4-2 and TRBJ2-1; the D gene is possibly TRBD2 (6 bases). Germline V CDR1 and CDR2: LGHNA, YNFKEQ. The CDR3 contains 18 residues. V was shortened by 4 bases and J by 3 bases, with 22 bases between the two germline ends. The CDR3, as DNA: TGTGCCAGCAGCCGGCAGGGAGCTAGGAGGGGATACTACAATGAGCAGTTCTTC. Translating it yields CASSRQGARRGYYNEQFF.

The rearrangement links TRBV12-3 or TRBV12-4 to TRBJ1-6; D is unclear. V lost 5 bases and J 9 bases, leaving 17 bases between the germline ends. The CDR3 extends over 15 amino acids. CDR3 bases: TGTGCCAGCAGTAGGCTCCTTCGTGGGAGTTCACCCCTCCACTTT. As protein: CASSRLLRGSSPLHF.

V is TRBV7-6 and J is TRBJ2-5, with 13 bases aligning to TRBD2. The J segment lost 9 bases and the V segment lost 5 bases, leaving 12 bases of the junction unmatched. The CDR3 sequence is 16 residues long. CDR1 is SGHVS, CDR2 FNYEAQ, per germline. The CDR3 DNA is TGTGCCAGCAGCCAGCCGGGACTAGCGGGGCCAGGGGCCCAGTACTTC. Its protein product is CASSQPGLAGPGAQYF.

There are a few counts of this clonotype. V is TRBV29-1 and J is TRBJ2-5, with D maybe TRBD1 (5 bases). The CDR3 covers 13 residues. The ends were cut back, 7 bases at V and 1 base at J, with 13 bases in the middle. Germline V gene data show CDR1 as SQVTM and CDR2 as ANQGSEA. This CDR3 is CSALTGAQETQYF. The CDR3 DNA reads TGCAGCGCCCTTACAGGAGCCCAAGAGACCCAGTACTTC.

The chain has TRBV24-1 and TRBJ1-2; TRBD1 agrees at 9 bases. The CDR3 extends over 17 amino acids. From germline, CDR1 is KGHDR and CDR2 SFDVKD. J was trimmed by 0 bases and V by 0 bases; bases with no gene match: 4. The CDR3 DNA is TGTGCCACCAGTGATTTGACCCGGACAGGGGCTAACTATGGCTACACCTTC. Translated: CATSDLTRTGANYGYTF.

This chain connects TRBV28 to TRBJ2-7; 11 bases are a match to TRBD2. The CDR3 totals 15 residues. The germline gives CDR1 MDHEN, CDR2 SYDVKM. With 6 bases clipped from V and 0 bases from J, the junction kept 4 bases outside the gene matches. The CDR3 loop reads CASSHSGGASYEQYF. CDR3 coding DNA: TGTGCCAGCAGCCATAGCGGGGGGGCCTCCTACGAGCAGTACTTC.